This T cell receptor beta chain was sequenced in a study of blood T cell repertoires in COVID-19. Background on the study: Specimens from acute and convalescent COVID-19 originated in the United States, Italy and Spain. PBMCs, B-cell-depleted T cells, or T cells provided the cDNA or gDNA that made up the material.

Study processing details: Reference gene primer amplification yielded estimated nucleated cell counts. Repertoires were generated with immunoSEQ multiplex PCR, while TCRdb's copy carries only in-frame clones and drops some. V, J and clone size are those of that table, while D and trimming were read from the DNA. This table has 200,000 to 250,000 clones, about three quarters appearing once. Per germline, CDR1 SGHNT and CDR2 YYREEE (reference sequence). V lost 2 bases and J 3 bases, leaving 12 bases between the germline ends. The CDR3 runs to 15 residues. Sequences were obtained from peripheral blood. V is TRBV5-4 and J is TRBJ1-5; the D gene is possibly TRBD1 (5 bases). The receptor's source is a woman in her 70s with acute or convalescent COVID-19. In DNA form, the CDR3 reads TGTGCCAGCAGCTTAGCGGGGCAGTCCAATCAGCCCCAGCATTTT. Translation: CASSLAGQSNQPQHF. The full variable domain, in which reference TRBV5-4 and TRBJ1-5 provide the parts outside the CDR3, is ETGVTQSPTHLIKTRGQQVTLRCSSQSGHNTVSWYQQALGQGPQFIFQYYREEENGRGNFPPRFSGLQFPNYSSELNVNALELDDSALYLCASSLAGQSNQPQHFGDGTRLSIL.